A selection of T cell receptor beta chains follows, all from one sample in a study of T-cell memory formation after mild COVID-19. From the 5' RACE reads, TCRdb called clonotypes with MiXCR, one entry per CDR3 protein. Here the sample spans 350,000 or so distinct CDR3 sequences, around a fifth being singletons. Input material: PBMCs or a T cell subset sorted from them (not recorded which). The receptors here all came from a man younger than 35 who had mild COVID-19 (a few samples of this study predate the infection). Cell type and time point are not known. Each CDR3 is given with its conserved first and last residue. D genes are given only for firm matches. Some rows have no size entry. The others give once, few or many, or a class for an expanded clone.

NA	few	TRBV20-1	TRBJ1-6	CSASLGSDSPLHF	TGCAGTGCTAGTTTGGGCAGCGATTCACCCCTCCACTTT
TRBD1	NA	TRBV6-6	TRBJ1-2	CASSYGQGGNSYTF	TGTGCCAGCAGTTATGGGCAGGGGGGGAATAGCTACACCTTC
TRBD1	many	TRBV2	TRBJ1-5	CASSEWETGASTQHF	TGTGCCAGCAGTGAATGGGAGACAGGGGCCTCTACCCAGCATTTT
TRBD2	NA	TRBV12-3/TRBV12-4	TRBJ2-5	CASSSRLAGGLETQYF	TGTGCCAGCAGTTCTCGACTAGCGGGGGGGCTTGAGACCCAGTACTTC
TRBD2	NA	TRBV4-2	TRBJ2-3	CASSQELAGGWGDTQYF	TGTGCCAGCAGCCAGGAGCTAGCGGGGGGATGGGGAGATACGCAGTATTTT
NA	NA	TRBV4-1	TRBJ1-1	CASALVEGGTEAFF	TGCGCCAGCGCTCTCGTGGAGGGGGGAACTGAAGCTTTCTTT
TRBD1	few	TRBV2	TRBJ1-5	CASSPTGGNQPQHF	TGTGCCAGCAGTCCTACAGGGGGCAATCAGCCCCAGCATTTT
TRBD1	NA	TRBV20-1	TRBJ1-1	CSASVGQMNTEAFF	TGCAGTGCTAGTGTGGGACAGATGAACACTGAAGCTTTCTTT
TRBD1	few	TRBV24-1	TRBJ2-1	CATSAGQGNQFF	TGTGCCACCAGTGCTGGACAGGGGAATCAGTTCTTC
TRBD2	few	TRBV5-1	TRBJ2-1	CASSFSGGDPREQFF	TGCGCCAGCAGCTTTAGCGGGGGTGACCCTAGGGAGCAGTTCTTC
NA	NA	TRBV20-1	TRBJ1-1	CSSTPGDPEAFF	TGCAGCTCAACCCCAGGGGATCCTGAAGCTTTCTTT
NA	few	TRBV7-9	TRBJ2-2	CASSLEGPAGELFF	TGTGCCAGCAGCCTCGAGGGGCCTGCCGGGGAGCTGTTTTTT
TRBD1	few	TRBV18	TRBJ1-2	CASSAGQGSFATGYTF	TGTGCCAGCTCGGCGGGACAGGGGAGTTTCGCTACTGGCTACACCTTC
TRBD1	few	TRBV9	TRBJ2-2	CASSPDRGDGELFF	TGTGCCAGCAGCCCAGACAGGGGTGACGGGGAGCTGTTTTTT
TRBD1	NA	TRBV12-3/TRBV12-4	TRBJ2-7	CASSLGRGREQYF	TGTGCCAGCAGTTTGGGCAGGGGGCGAGAGCAGTACTTC
TRBD2	NA	TRBV10-3	TRBJ2-5	CAIREKAGRGQETQYF	TGTGCCATCAGAGAAAAGGCGGGGAGGGGTCAAGAGACCCAGTACTTC
NA	few	TRBV20-1	TRBJ2-2	CSARYGPANTGELFF	TGCAGTGCTAGATATGGGCCCGCGAACACCGGGGAGCTGTTTTTT
TRBD1	few	TRBV15	TRBJ2-7	CATSRDGTVVYEQYF	TGTGCCACCAGCAGAGACGGGACAGTTGTCTACGAGCAGTACTTC
NA	NA	TRBV27	TRBJ1-1	CASRKQGMNTEAFF	TGTGCCAGCAGGAAACAGGGCATGAACACTGAAGCTTTCTTT
NA	NA	TRBV5-1	TRBJ2-6	CASSLWVLQIDSGANVLTF	TGCGCCAGCAGCTTGTGGGTTCTACAGATCGACTCTGGGGCCAACGTCCTGACTTTC